These 9 T cell receptor beta chains came from one sample sequenced in a study of T cell repertoires in cytomegalovirus infection. Each CDR3 protein is one row after TCRdb ran MiXCR on the reads. The sample includes approximately 76,000 distinct CDR3 sequences, about 3.8% seen only once; the top ten take under 6%. Sequenced sample: PBMCs. The receptors come from a human donor in good health (CMV status not recorded). Some clones in this sample may be carry-over from other donors' samples.

This clonotype has ten or more counts. The V gene is TRBV2, the J gene TRBJ1-6, with D tentatively TRBD1 (6 bases). Germline V gene data show CDR1 as SNHLY and CDR2 as FYNNEI. V shed 5 bases and J shed 9 bases, with 29 bases lying between them. The CDR3 spans 19 residues. The CDR3: CASSSGAATLRVRTSPLHF. The CDR3 nucleotides are TGTGCCAGCAGTTCGGGGGCGGCAACGCTCAGGGTCCGGACTTCACCCCTCCACTTT.

V is TRBV5-5 and J is TRBJ1-2; D is uncertain. The V end was cut by 4 bases, the J end by 1 base, with 14 bases between. Per germline, CDR1 SGHKS and CDR2 YYEKEE (reference sequence). CDR3 length equals 15 residues. CDR3 nucleotides: TGTGCCAGCAGCCCCATTGGCGGCGATAACTATGGCTACACCTTC. This codes for CASSPIGGDNYGYTF.

This clonotype was counted at least ten times. The chain has TRBV7-3 and TRBJ1-2; no clear D gene. The CDR3 totals 15 residues. Trimming pared 5 bases from V and 0 bases from J, leaving 13 bases between. The germline V gene encodes CDR1 SGHTA and CDR2 FQGTGA. The CDR3 DNA reads as TGTGCCAGCAGCCCGCTGGCGCAATCTAACTATGGCTACACCTTC. It codes for CASSPLAQSNYGYTF.

This clonotype was observed many times. The rearrangement joins TRBV6-1 to TRBJ2-5, with 9 bases fitting TRBD1. From germline, CDR1 is MNHNS and CDR2 SASEGT. The CDR3 is 16 residues long. The J segment lost 7 bases and the V segment lost 4 bases, leaving 13 bases of the junction unmatched. CDR3 in amino acids: CASSVDRGTGDGTQYF. In nucleotides, the CDR3 is TGTGCCAGCAGTGTAGACAGGGGGACGGGGGACGGGACCCAGTACTTC.

This clonotype was recorded many times. V is TRBV19 and J is TRBJ1-5; D perhaps matches TRBD1 (6 bases). This CDR3 is built from 13 residues. Germline CDR1 and CDR2: LNHDA and SQIVND (reference sequence). Trimming pared 10 bases from V and 5 bases from J, leaving 15 bases between. The CDR3 spells CAIQGTVDQPQHF. As DNA, the CDR3 is TGTGCCATCCAGGGGACGGTGGATCAGCCCCAGCATTTT.

This clonotype was detected many times. The chain employs TRBV7-8 and TRBJ1-1; D might be TRBD1 (5 bases). Trimming removed 3 bases at V and 5 bases at J, with 10 bases between. CDR3 size: 13 residues. CDR1 is SGHVS and CDR2 is FQNEAQ in the germline V gene. The CDR3 protein is CASSLGTGTEAFF. CDR3 DNA sequence: TGTGCCAGCAGCTTGGGGACTGGAACTGAAGCTTTCTTT.

This clonotype was found many times. In DNA, the CDR3 is TGTGCCAGCAGCAAGGACACTAACTATGGCTACACCTTC. It is translated as CASSKDTNYGYTF. V and J are TRBV7-2 and TRBJ1-2; a weak D match, TRBD1 (5 bases). CDR1 and CDR2 (germline): SGHTA, FQGNSA. The CDR3 length is 13 residues. Trimming took 5 bases from V and 0 from J, leaving 7 bases between them.

This clonotype was observed many times. This chain joins TRBV2 and TRBJ1-5; 7 bases are a match to TRBD1. V shed 4 bases and J 7 bases; nucleotides not matched to a gene: 13. Germline V gene sequence: CDR1 SNHLY, CDR2 FYNNEI. This CDR3 has 16 amino acids. The chain's CDR3 is CASSAGDREVKQPQHF. CDR3 bases: TGTGCCAGCAGTGCCGGCGACAGGGAGGTAAAACAGCCCCAGCATTTT.

This clonotype was recorded at least ten times. V gene TRBV7-8 combines with J gene TRBJ1-1; a possible D gene is TRBD1 (5 bases). This CDR3 region has 16 residues. Germline V gene data show CDR1 as SGHVS and CDR2 as FQNEAQ. Trimming shortened V by 7 bases and J by 4 bases, and 22 bases separated the two germline ends. The CDR3 loop reads CASTSLEPGTGTEAFF. CDR3 nucleotides: TGTGCCAGCACCTCACTTGAGCCAGGGACGGGCACTGAAGCTTTCTTT.